This T cell receptor (beta chain) was captured in a study of CD8 T cells in Susac syndrome. In the case of this clonotype: Its target is not known.

Whole-study findings and limits: TCR sequencing and HLA analysis covered a relatively small number of individuals.

RNA in amounts of roughly 0.45 to 1 ug was reverse transcribed with random hexamers. Amplification of TCR beta CDR3 spanned 54 Vbeta and 13 Jbeta via immunoSEQ multiplex PCR. MiXCR, applied by TCRdb to the immunoSEQ multiplex PCR reads, yields one record per CDR3 protein. The sample yields over 300,000 distinct CDR3 sequences, 92% seen once. It was treatment-naive patients with stable or active relapsing-remitting disease who made up the multiple sclerosis controls. Sequenced: CD4+ T cells from PBMCs. This sequence was found in a human donor with multiple sclerosis.

The CDR3, as DNA: TGTGCCAGCAGTTTGGCCGGAGGGAGCGAGCAGTACTTC. It is translated as CASSLAGGSEQYF. The chain couples TRBV27 to TRBJ2-7; D might be TRBD2 (6 bases). The germline V and J ends were trimmed by 3 bases and 6 bases, with 12 bases remaining between them. Germline assignment: CDR1 MNHEY and CDR2 SMNVEV (reference sequence). CDR3 size: 13 residues.